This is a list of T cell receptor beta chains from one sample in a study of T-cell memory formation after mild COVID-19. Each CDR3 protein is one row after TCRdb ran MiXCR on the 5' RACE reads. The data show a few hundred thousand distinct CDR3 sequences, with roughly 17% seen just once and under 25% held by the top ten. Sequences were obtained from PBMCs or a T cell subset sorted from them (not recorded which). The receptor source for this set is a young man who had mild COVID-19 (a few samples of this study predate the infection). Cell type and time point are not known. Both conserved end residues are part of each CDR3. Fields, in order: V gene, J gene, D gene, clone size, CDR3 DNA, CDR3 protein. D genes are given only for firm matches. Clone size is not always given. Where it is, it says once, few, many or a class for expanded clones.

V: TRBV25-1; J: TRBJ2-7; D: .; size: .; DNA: TGTGCCAGCGGGAAGTACGAGCAGTACTTC; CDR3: CASGKYEQYF
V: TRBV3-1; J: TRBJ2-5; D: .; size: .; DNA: TGTGCCAGCAGCCAAGCTAGACCCCAAGAGACCCAGTACTTC; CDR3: CASSQARPQETQYF
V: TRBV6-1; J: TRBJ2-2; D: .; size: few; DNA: TGTGCCAGCTTAAAGAGCGGAGGGGGCACCGGGGAGCTGTTTTTT; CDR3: CASLKSGGGTGELFF
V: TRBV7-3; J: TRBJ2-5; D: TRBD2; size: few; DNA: TGTGCCAGCAGCCCCAACGGGGGGAACCAAGAGACCCAGTACTTC; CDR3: CASSPNGGNQETQYF
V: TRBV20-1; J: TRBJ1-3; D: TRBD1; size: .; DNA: TGCAGTGCTAGAATTCAGGGGGCAAACACCATATATTTT; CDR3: CSARIQGANTIYF
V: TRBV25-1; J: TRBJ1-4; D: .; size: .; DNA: TGTGCCAGCAGTGACTACCGGGACGCTCAAAAACTGTTTTTT; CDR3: CASSDYRDAQKLFF
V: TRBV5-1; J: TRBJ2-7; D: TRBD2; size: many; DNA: TGCGCCAGCAGCTTGGCCCCCAGCGGGGGTGTCTACGAGCAGTACTTC; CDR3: CASSLAPSGGVYEQYF
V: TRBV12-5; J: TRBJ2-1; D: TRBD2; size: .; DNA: TGTGCTAGTGGTTTTGGGGGGAGGGCCAATGAGCAGTTCTTC; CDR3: CASGFGGRANEQFF
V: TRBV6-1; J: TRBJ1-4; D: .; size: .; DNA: TGTGCCAGCAGTGAATGGTCGGACGTTAATGAAAAACTGTTTTTT; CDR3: CASSEWSDVNEKLFF
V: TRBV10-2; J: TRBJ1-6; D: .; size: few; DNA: TGCGCCAGCAGTGAATCAGAACTTCCGCCGGGACTTGCACCCCTCCACTTT; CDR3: CASSESELPPGLAPLHF
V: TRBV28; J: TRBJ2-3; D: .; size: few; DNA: TGTGCCAGCAGTGGCGGAAATTCGCAGTATTTT; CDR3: CASSGGNSQYF
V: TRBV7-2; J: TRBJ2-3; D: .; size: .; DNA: TGTGCCAGCAGCTTAGGGGTAGCCCGGGCGCAGTATTTT; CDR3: CASSLGVARAQYF
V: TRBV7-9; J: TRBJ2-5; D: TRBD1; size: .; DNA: TGTGCCAGCAGCTTAGCCCGGACAGGGGGCGGGTCCCGAGAGACCCAGTACTTC; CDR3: CASSLARTGGGSRETQYF
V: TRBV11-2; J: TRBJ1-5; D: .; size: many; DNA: TGTGCCAGCAGCCCCGCCCTTGGGGTCGGGCAGCCCCAGCATTTT; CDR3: CASSPALGVGQPQHF
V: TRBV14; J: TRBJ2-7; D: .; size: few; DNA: TGTGCCAGCAGCCAAGTTCGGGTCTCCGAGCAGTACTTC; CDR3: CASSQVRVSEQYF
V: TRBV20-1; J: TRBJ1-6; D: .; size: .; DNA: TGCAGTGCTCTACACGGGGGGAAGACCAACTCACCCCTCCACTTT; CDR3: CSALHGGKTNSPLHF
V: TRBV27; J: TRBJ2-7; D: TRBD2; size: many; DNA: TGTGCCAGCAGTTTAAGACCGGGGGGTTTGGACGAGCAGTACTTC; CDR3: CASSLRPGGLDEQYF
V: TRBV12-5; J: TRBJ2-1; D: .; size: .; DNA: TGTGCTAGTGGTTTGGTACGACTAGCCTACAATGAGCAGTTCTTC; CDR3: CASGLVRLAYNEQFF
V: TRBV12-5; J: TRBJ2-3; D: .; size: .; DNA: TGTGCTAGTGGTTTGGCTCCGGGACGCAACACAGATACGCAGTATTTT; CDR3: CASGLAPGRNTDTQYF
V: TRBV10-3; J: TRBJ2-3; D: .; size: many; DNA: TGTGCCATCAGTGAGGAGTGGACCACAGATACGCAGTATTTT; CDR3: CAISEEWTTDTQYF
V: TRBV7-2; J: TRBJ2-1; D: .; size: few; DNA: TGTGCCAGCAACCCTCCGGGTAGCTCCTACAATGAGCAGTTCTTC; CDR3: CASNPPGSSYNEQFF
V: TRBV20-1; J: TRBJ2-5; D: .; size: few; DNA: TGCAGTGCTAAGTCGGGGGGCCGAGGGGAGACCCAGTACTTC; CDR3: CSAKSGGRGETQYF
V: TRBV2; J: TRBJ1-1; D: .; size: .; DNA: TGTGCCAGCAGTCAAGGGTCCGTAGCTTTCTTT; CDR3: CASSQGSVAFF